This paragraph reports one TCR beta chain. TCRdb's copy holds only in-frame clones and misses some; the assay was immunoSEQ multiplex PCR. The sample has 350,000 to 450,000 clones; 80% to 95% are singletons. The sample is drawn from a study of Ad26.COV2.S vaccination and SARS-CoV-2 variants. Study-wide context: In the study, Ad26.COV2.S was injected intramuscularly once, or twice 56 days apart.

Treatment of the sample: 15 to 20 received Ad26.COV2.S at low or high dose, single or two shots; roughly 5 received placebo; per-sample allocation not given. Repertoires come from day 63 after the first vaccine or placebo injection. An Ad26 vector carrying the Wuhan-strain SARS-CoV-2 spike served as the vaccine. The sequence derives from a person between 18 and 60 years old who received the Ad26.COV2.S COVID-19 vaccine or a placebo. The starting material was peripheral blood, obtained in a trial of Ad26.COV2.S vaccine versus placebo.

CDR3 loop: CAWRQGLMGYNSPLHF. For the CDR3, the DNA is TGTGCCTGGAGACAGGGGTTGATGGGCTATAATTCACCCCTCCACTTT. V and J are TRBV30 and TRBJ1-6, with 7 bases identical to TRBD1. This CDR3 is built from 16 residues. Germline V CDR1 and CDR2: GTSNPN, SVGIG (reference sequence). Losses at the gene ends were 3 bases for V and 3 bases for J; bases not matched to a gene: 8.